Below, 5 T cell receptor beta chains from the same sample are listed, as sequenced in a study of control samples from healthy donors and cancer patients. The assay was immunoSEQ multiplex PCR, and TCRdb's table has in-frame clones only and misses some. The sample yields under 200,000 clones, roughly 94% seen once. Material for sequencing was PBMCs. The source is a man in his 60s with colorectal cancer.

CDR3: CASSLPVTSGSNEKLFF. The CDR3 region has the DNA TGTGCCAGCAGCTTGCCAGTAACTTCGGGCTCTAATGAAAAACTGTTTTTT. This chain joins TRBV5-5 and TRBJ1-4; D gene ambiguous. The CDR3 consists of 17 residues. The V gene's germline CDR1 is SGHKS and CDR2 YYEKEE (reference sequence). Trimming cost V 1 base and J 3 bases, with 16 bases left between them.

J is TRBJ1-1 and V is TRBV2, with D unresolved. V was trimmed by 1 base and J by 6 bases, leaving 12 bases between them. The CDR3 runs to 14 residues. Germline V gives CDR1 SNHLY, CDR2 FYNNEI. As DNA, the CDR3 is TGTGCCAGCAGTGAAGGCAGGACCGCCTCTGAAGCTTTCTTT. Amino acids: CASSEGRTASEAFF.

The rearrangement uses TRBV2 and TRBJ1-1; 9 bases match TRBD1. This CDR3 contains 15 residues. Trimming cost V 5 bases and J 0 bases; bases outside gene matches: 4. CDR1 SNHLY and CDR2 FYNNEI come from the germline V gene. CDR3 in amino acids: CASSRQGGMNTEAFF. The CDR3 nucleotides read TGTGCCAGCAGTAGACAGGGGGGGATGAACACTGAAGCTTTCTTT.

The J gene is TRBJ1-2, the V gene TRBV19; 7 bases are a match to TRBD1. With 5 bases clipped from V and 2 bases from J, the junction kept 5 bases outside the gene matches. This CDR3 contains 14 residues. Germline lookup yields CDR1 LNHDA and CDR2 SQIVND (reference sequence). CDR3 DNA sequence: TGTGCCAGTAGTCCTAGACAGGGAAACTATGGCTACACCTTC. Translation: CASSPRQGNYGYTF.

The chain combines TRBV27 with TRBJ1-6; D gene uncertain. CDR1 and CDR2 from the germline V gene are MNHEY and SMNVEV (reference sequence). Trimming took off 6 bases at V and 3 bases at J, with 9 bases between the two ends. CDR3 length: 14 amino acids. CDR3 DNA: TGTGCCAGCAGGTCTGACAACTATAATTCACCCCTCCACTTT. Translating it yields CASRSDNYNSPLHF.